The following is a T cell receptor (beta chain) sequence with its context. Germline V gives CDR1 SGHVS, CDR2 FQNEAQ. V was pared by 5 bases and J by 2 bases, with 7 bases between. The CDR3 contains 13 residues. Per the authors' pipeline: By means of reference gene primer amplification, nucleated cell counts were estimated. The repertoire was sequenced with immunoSEQ multiplex PCR; TCRdb's copy has only in-frame clones and lacks some. V, J and clone size reflect that table, while D and trimming were determined from the DNA. The sample consists of around 110,000 clones, approximately 87% of them appearing once. This sample stems from a study of blood T cell repertoires in COVID-19. Study context: Both acute and convalescent COVID-19 samples were obtained from the United States, Italy and Spain.

The material sequenced was peripheral blood. The J gene is TRBJ1-5, the V gene TRBV7-8; D gene uncertain. The source is a man aged 25-45 years with acute or convalescent COVID-19. CDR3 amino acids: CASSRQGNQPQHF. CDR3 DNA sequence: TGTGCCAGCAGCCGGCAGGGCAATCAGCCCCAGCATTTT.